This TCR beta chain emerged from a study of blood T cell repertoires in COVID-19. Turning to the study itself: The study drew acute and convalescent COVID-19 samples from the United States, Italy and Spain. The analysed material was cDNA or gDNA that came from T cells, B-cell-depleted T cells, or PBMCs.

The data were produced by immunoSEQ multiplex PCR, yet TCRdb's version contains in-frame clones alone and is incomplete. The sample has roughly 180,000 clones; 70% to 90% are singletons. CDR3 length: 14 amino acids. Trimming stripped 1 base from V and 2 bases from J, with 9 bases between. CDR1 is LGHNA, CDR2 YSLEER, per germline. The receptor comes from a man in his 70s with active or convalescent COVID-19. The sequenced sample was peripheral blood. The J gene is TRBJ2-7, the V gene TRBV4-3; possibly TRBD1 for D (5 bases). CDR3 coding DNA: TGCGCCAGCAGCCAAGGGGCAGGGCCCTACGAGCAGTACTTC. Its protein product is CASSQGAGPYEQYF.